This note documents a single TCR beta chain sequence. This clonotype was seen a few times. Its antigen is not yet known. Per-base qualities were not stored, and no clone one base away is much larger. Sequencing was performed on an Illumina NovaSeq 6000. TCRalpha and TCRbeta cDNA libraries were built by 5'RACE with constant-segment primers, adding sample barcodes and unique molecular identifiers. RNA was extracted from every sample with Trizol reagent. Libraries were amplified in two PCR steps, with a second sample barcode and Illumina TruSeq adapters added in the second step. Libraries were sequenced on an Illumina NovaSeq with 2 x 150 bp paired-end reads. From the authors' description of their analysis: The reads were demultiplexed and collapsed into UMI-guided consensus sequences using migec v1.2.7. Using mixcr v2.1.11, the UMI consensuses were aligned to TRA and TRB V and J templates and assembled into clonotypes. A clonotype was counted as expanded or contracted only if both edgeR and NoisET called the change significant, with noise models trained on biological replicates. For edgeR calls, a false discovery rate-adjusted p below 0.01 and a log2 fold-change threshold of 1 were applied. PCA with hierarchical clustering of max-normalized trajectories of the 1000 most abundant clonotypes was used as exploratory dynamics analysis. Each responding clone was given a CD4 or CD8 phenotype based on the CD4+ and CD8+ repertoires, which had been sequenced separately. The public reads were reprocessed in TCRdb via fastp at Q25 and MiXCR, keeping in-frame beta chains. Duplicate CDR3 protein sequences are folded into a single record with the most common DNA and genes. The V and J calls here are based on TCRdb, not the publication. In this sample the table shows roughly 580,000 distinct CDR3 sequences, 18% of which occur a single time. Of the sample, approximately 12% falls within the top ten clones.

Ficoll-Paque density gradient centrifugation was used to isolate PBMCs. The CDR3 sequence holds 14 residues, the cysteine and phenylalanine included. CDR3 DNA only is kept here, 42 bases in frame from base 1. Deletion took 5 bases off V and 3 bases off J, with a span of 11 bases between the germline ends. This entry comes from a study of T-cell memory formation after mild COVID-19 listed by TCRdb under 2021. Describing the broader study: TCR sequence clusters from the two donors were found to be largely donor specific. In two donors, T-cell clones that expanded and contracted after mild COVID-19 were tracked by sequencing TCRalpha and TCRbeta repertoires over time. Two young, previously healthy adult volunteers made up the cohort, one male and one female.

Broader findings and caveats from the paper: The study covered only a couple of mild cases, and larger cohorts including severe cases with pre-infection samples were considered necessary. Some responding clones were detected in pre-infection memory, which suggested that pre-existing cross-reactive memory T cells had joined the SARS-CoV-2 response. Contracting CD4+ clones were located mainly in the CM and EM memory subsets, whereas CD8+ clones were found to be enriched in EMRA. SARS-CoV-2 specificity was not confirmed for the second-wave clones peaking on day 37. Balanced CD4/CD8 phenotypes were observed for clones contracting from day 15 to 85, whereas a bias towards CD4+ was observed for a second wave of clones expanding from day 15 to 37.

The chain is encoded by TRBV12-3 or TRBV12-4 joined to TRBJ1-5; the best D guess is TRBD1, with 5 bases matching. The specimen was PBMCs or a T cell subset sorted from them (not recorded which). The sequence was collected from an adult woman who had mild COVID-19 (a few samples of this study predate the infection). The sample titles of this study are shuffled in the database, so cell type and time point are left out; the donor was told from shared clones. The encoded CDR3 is CASSSGTLNQPQHF. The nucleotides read TGTGCCAGCAGTAGCGGGACCCTCAATCAGCCCCAGCATTTT.